This T cell receptor (beta chain) was obtained from a study of blood T cell repertoires in COVID-19. Background on the study: The United States, Italy and Spain supplied acute and convalescent COVID-19 samples.

Sequenced by immunoSEQ multiplex PCR; TCRdb stores in-frame clones only, minus some. Found here are approximately 160,000 clones, approximately 75% of them singletons; the top ten hold about a tenth. Per the germline V gene, CDR1 is SSHAT and CDR2 is FNYEAQ (reference sequence). The CDR3 has 16 residues. In the case of this clone: At one end the junction does not follow the germline gene, possibly because of a read error.

The rearrangement uses TRBV7-7 and TRBJ2-6, with a possible D match to TRBD1 (5 bases). The receptor was isolated from a human donor in a cohort sampled during active COVID-19. The sequencing input was peripheral blood. The CDR3 nucleotides are TGTGCTAGCACTCAGGAGACAGTTTCTTTGGCCAACGTCCTGACTTTC. This sequence encodes CASTQETVSLANVLTF.